These 24 T cell receptor beta chains were all obtained from the same sample, sequenced in a study of vaccination effects on CD4 cells after COVID-19. Sequencing followed a ViraFEST assay step that expanded antigen-specific CD4+ T cells with viral peptide pools. CD4+ T cells were isolated after approximately 10 days of culture. Previously uninfected by SARS-CoV-2, the vaccine recipients also showed negative nucleocapsid antibodies. The protocol was immunoSEQ multiplex PCR, while the TCRdb copy is restricted to in-frame clones and leaves out a portion. The table shows just under 75,000 clones, with approximately 75% occurring only once. No cognate antigen is known for these TCRs. Sample: CD4+ T cells from PBMCs cultured with HCoV-NL63 spike peptides, taken before COVID-19 vaccination. All receptors derive from a human donor who received a COVID-19 vaccine.

V gene TRBV27 combines with J gene TRBJ2-3; 11 bases are shared with TRBD1. The J segment lost 8 bases and the V segment lost 6 bases, leaving 10 bases of the junction unmatched. The CDR3 is 15 amino acids. Germline CDR1 reads MNHEY; CDR2 reads SMNVEV (reference sequence). CDR3 bases: TGTGCCAGCAGGCCCCCGGGACAGGGGGTTGTTACGCAGTATTTT. It yields the protein CASRPPGQGVVTQYF.

In its sample, this clone was seen once. The chain uses TRBV4-2 and TRBJ2-3; 10 bases line up with TRBD2. Trimming removed 0 bases from V and 6 bases from J; junction bases left unmatched: 9. This CDR3 spans 17 amino acids. Germline CDR1 is LGHNA and CDR2 is YNFKEQ. As DNA, the CDR3 is TGTGCCAGCAGCCAAGATGGGGTAGCGGGGGGAGGGGATACGCAGTATTTT. As protein: CASSQDGVAGGGDTQYF.

By sample fraction, this clone is medium-sized. The chain is built from TRBV7-2 and TRBJ2-5; 14 nucleotides agree with TRBD2. CDR3 length equals 17 residues. Trimming removed 4 bases from V and 5 bases from J; junction bases left unmatched: 9. Germline CDR1 and CDR2: SGHTA and FQGNSA. The CDR3 loop is CASSSWTSGGPWETQYF. Written as DNA, the CDR3 is TGTGCCAGCAGCTCCTGGACTAGCGGGGGGCCATGGGAGACCCAGTACTTC.

The J gene is TRBJ1-3, the V gene TRBV4-1; D is uncertain. The CDR3 sequence is 16 residues long. V lost 3 bases, J lost 0 bases, and 12 bases lay in between. Germline assignment: CDR1 MGHRA and CDR2 YSYEKL. CDR3 sequence reads: CASSQEDVYSGNTIYF. For the CDR3, the DNA is TGCGCCAGCAGCCAGGAAGACGTTTACTCTGGAAACACCATATATTTT.

The chain couples TRBV29-1 to TRBJ2-2; D may be TRBD1 (6 bases). The CDR3 is 13 amino acids. CDR1 and CDR2 (germline): SQVTM, ANQGSEA. The germline V and J ends were trimmed by 4 bases and 6 bases, with 12 bases remaining between them. CDR3 coding DNA: TGCAGCGTTGTCAGGGGAAGCGCCGGGGAGCTGTTTTTT. Amino acids: CSVVRGSAGELFF.

This sequence joins TRBV19 and TRBJ1-1, with TRBD1 matching over 7 bases. The V segment lost 5 bases and the J segment 11 bases; nucleotides outside the gene matches: 11. Germline CDR1 is LNHDA and CDR2 is SQIVND (reference sequence). The CDR3 is 13 residues long. CDR3 coding DNA: TGTGCCAGTAGTCAACAGGGGCTCGCCCCCGCTTTCTTT. Its protein product is CASSQQGLAPAFF.

The table lists this clone with a few counts. This chain links TRBV24-1 with TRBJ1-5, with 7 bases fitting TRBD1. The CDR3 has 16 amino acids. CDR1 and CDR2 (germline): KGHDR, SFDVKD. After removal of 9 bases from V and 3 bases from J, the junction contained 13 bases not matched to a gene. The CDR3 is CATAGRGGGFNQPQHF. CDR3 sequence (DNA): TGTGCCACCGCTGGCCGAGGAGGGGGCTTCAATCAGCCCCAGCATTTT.

The V gene is TRBV6-5, the J gene TRBJ2-3; TRBD1 is a possible D gene (5 bases). The V end was cut by 6 bases, the J end by 3 bases, with 13 bases between. This CDR3 spans 14 amino acids. Germline V gene sequence: CDR1 MNHEY, CDR2 SVGAGI. The CDR3 coding sequence is TGTGCCAGCAGCGCCTTTAGACAGACAGATACGCAGTATTTT. It encodes CASSAFRQTDTQYF.

The rearrangement joins TRBV7-8 to TRBJ2-1; 7 bases line up with TRBD1. Germline V lookup: CDR1 SGHVS, CDR2 FQNEAQ. V dropped 2 bases and J dropped 7; count of bases not matched to a gene: 8. The CDR3 contains 15 residues. The CDR3 here is CASSLSRTGGNEQFF. CDR3 DNA sequence: TGTGCCAGCAGCTTAAGTAGGACAGGTGGGAATGAGCAGTTCTTC.

The chain couples TRBV7-2 to TRBJ1-5, with D possibly matching TRBD1 (6 bases). The CDR3 covers 16 residues. V was cut by 1 base and J by 2 bases, with 12 bases left in between. Germline loops: CDR1 SGHTA, CDR2 FQGNSA. CDR3 bases: TGTGCCAGCAGCTTAGAATCAGGGGTAGGCAATCAGCCCCAGCATTTT. Translation: CASSLESGVGNQPQHF.

This clone was detected only a few times. V and J are TRBV28 and TRBJ1-5, with D tentatively TRBD1 (5 bases). The CDR3 extends over 13 amino acids. Germline V CDR1 and CDR2: MDHEN, SYDVKM. Trimming shortened V by 6 bases and J by 9 bases, and 15 bases separated the two germline ends. The CDR3 protein is CASRRTLEGPQHF. Written as DNA, the CDR3 is TGTGCCAGCAGGCGGACACTCGAAGGGCCCCAGCATTTT.

V and J are TRBV5-1 and TRBJ2-2, with D perhaps TRBD1 or TRBD2 (6 bases each). The germline CDR1 and CDR2 sequences are SGHRS and YFSETQ. The ends were cut back, 0 bases at V and 3 bases at J, with 21 bases in the middle. The CDR3 is 19 amino acids. The CDR3 coding sequence is TGCGCCAGCAGCTTGGTAGGGACTCTTTCCAAGGGGGACACCGGGGAGCTGTTTTTT. Its protein product is CASSLVGTLSKGDTGELFF.

This rearrangement joins TRBV11-1 to TRBJ1-6, with a weak D call TRBD1 (5 bases). CDR1 SGHAT and CDR2 FQDESV come from the germline V gene (reference sequence). The ends were cut back, 6 bases at V and 9 bases at J, with 12 bases in the middle. CDR3 size: 13 residues. The CDR3 loop is CASSLDRLSPLHF. For the CDR3, the DNA is TGTGCCAGCAGTCTTGACAGACTTTCACCCCTCCACTTT.

V is TRBV5-6 and J is TRBJ1-6; D unresolved. The germline CDR1 and CDR2 sequences are SGHDT and YYEEEE. Between the trimmed V and J ends, which lost 1 base and 9 bases, there was a span of 17 bases. The CDR3 loop spans 16 amino acids. Here the CDR3 reads CASSLRVTLPGSPLHF. The CDR3 DNA reads TGTGCCAGCAGCTTGCGGGTAACTTTACCGGGTTCACCCCTCCACTTT. The full variable domain, completed using reference TRBV5-6 and TRBJ1-6, is DAGVTQSPTHLIKTRGQQVTLRCSPKSGHDTVSWYQQALGQGPQFIFQYYEEEERQRGNFPDRFSGHQFPNYSSELNVNALLLGDSALYLCASSLRVTLPGSPLHFGNGTRLTVT.

The chain joins TRBV4-1 to TRBJ1-5; weak D call: TRBD1 (5 bases). The V gene lost 2 bases and the J gene lost 0 bases, with 11 bases spanning the gap. From germline, CDR1 is MGHRA and CDR2 YSYEKL. The CDR3 is 16 residues long. This CDR3 reads CASSQPTVSSNQPQHF. CDR3 in DNA: TGCGCCAGCAGCCAACCGACAGTGAGTAGCAATCAGCCCCAGCATTTT.

This clone was picked up one time. The chain combines TRBV11-3 with TRBJ2-2; 8 bases fit TRBD1. CDR1 is SGHNT, CDR2 YENEEA, per germline. This CDR3 region has 15 residues. After removal of 5 bases from V and 1 base from J, the junction contained 3 bases not matched to a gene. CDR3: CASSPDRENTGELFF. In nucleotides, the CDR3 is TGTGCCAGCAGCCCGGACAGGGAGAACACCGGGGAGCTGTTTTTT.

The J gene is TRBJ2-1, the V gene TRBV3-1 (or the pseudogene TRBV3-2); D is unclear. Trimming removed 0 bases at V and 3 bases at J, with 6 bases between. The CDR3 is 14 residues long. CDR1 and CDR2 (germline): LGHDT, YNNKEL (reference sequence). CDR3 in DNA: TGTGCCAGCAGCCAAGAGACGGGCTACAATGAGCAGTTCTTC. Its protein product is CASSQETGYNEQFF.

The chain carries TRBV4-2 and TRBJ1-2; TRBD1 is a possible D gene (6 bases). The CDR3 is 13 amino acids. V lost 4 bases and J 8 bases, leaving 14 bases between the germline ends. Germline assignment: CDR1 LGHNA and CDR2 YNFKEQ. The CDR3 coding sequence is TGTGCCAGCAGCCTCCGGACAGACGGGGGCTACACCTTC. Amino acid sequence: CASSLRTDGGYTF.

J is TRBJ1-2 and V is TRBV6-5; TRBD1 might be the D (5 bases). Trimming stripped 6 bases from V and 2 bases from J, with 10 bases between. The CDR3 extends over 13 amino acids. Germline CDR1 and CDR2: MNHEY and SVGAGI. The CDR3 sequence is CASSRERNYGYTF. The CDR3 DNA sequence: TGTGCCAGCAGCAGGGAAAGGAACTATGGCTACACCTTC.

CDR3 protein: CASSRDPGPTTYNEQFF. CDR3 DNA sequence: TGCGCCAGCAGCCGCGATCCGGGACCGACAACTTACAATGAGCAGTTCTTC. The V gene is TRBV5-1, the J gene TRBJ2-1, with D perhaps TRBD1 or TRBD2 (5 bases each). Germline V gene lookup returns CDR1 SGHRS and CDR2 YFSETQ. V dropped 4 bases and J dropped 4 bases, with 21 bases sitting between them. The CDR3 sequence is 17 residues long.

CDR3 DNA: TGTGCCAGCAGCGACCCCAATGGCTACACCTTC. Protein: CASSDPNGYTF. This chain links TRBV9 with TRBJ1-2; D not certain. CDR3 size: 11 residues. Germline V lookup: CDR1 SGDLS, CDR2 YYNGEE. Trimming stripped 3 bases from V and 6 bases from J, with 6 bases between.

The chain is built from TRBV5-4 and TRBJ2-2; 14 bases are a match to TRBD2. The CDR3 consists of 17 residues. J lost 2 bases, V lost 4 bases, and 4 bases had no gene match. Per the germline V gene, CDR1 is SGHNT and CDR2 is YYREEE (reference sequence). In nucleotides, the CDR3 is TGTGCCAGCAGCCCGGGACTAGCGGGGGCCAACACCGGGGAGCTGTTTTTT. Amino acid sequence: CASSPGLAGANTGELFF.

The chain has TRBV6-7 and TRBJ2-5, with D maybe TRBD1 (6 bases). TRBV6-7 is known as an ORF, though its function is uncertain. The V gene lost 2 bases and the J gene lost 5 bases, with 15 bases spanning the gap. The CDR3 runs 15 residues. The CDR3 bases are TGTGCCAGCAGTTACCCCACAGGGAGAGGGGAGACCCAGTACTTC. As protein: CASSYPTGRGETQYF.

The chain is built from TRBV19 and TRBJ2-3; weak D call: TRBD1 (6 bases). The germline V and J ends were trimmed by 7 bases and 2 bases, with 16 bases remaining between them. Germline V lookup: CDR1 LNHDA, CDR2 SQIVND (reference sequence). This CDR3 has 15 residues. CDR3: CASTGRRDNTDTQYF. The CDR3 bases are TGTGCCAGTACCGGCCGCAGGGACAACACAGATACGCAGTATTTT.